This TCR beta chain stems from a study of cytomegalovirus exposure and HLA in healthy donors (dated by TCRdb to about 2017). About the investigation overall: According to an earlier analysis of several hundred of the donors, 150 million to 200 million T cells yielded roughly 110 million unique TCR beta sequences and 276 Gb of sequence data. An early release covering 500 to 750 HLA-typed donors comprised about 300 gigabases of sequencing data and approximately 80 million unique TCR sequences. Of the roughly 430 genotyped donors, 81% fell in the genetic ancestry cluster associated with self-reported Caucasian donors. The study was designed to test whether signatures of past pathogen exposure could be identified by cataloging public T cell receptors. The T cell repertoires of roughly 660 subjects were profiled by immunosequencing and related to cytomegalovirus serostatus. Besides the first cohort of 666 subjects, a separate validation cohort made up of over 100 different subjects was used. The study combined high-throughput TCR immunosequencing, statistical association of individual TCRs with disease status, and machine learning to predict cytomegalovirus infection status. A later analysis re-examined previously published TCR beta repertoires from roughly 720 donors and added high-resolution HLA genotyping to investigate patterns of TCR occurrence. Rather than using new phenotypic data, the later analysis identified candidate immune exposures from TCR beta sequences and from how often those sequences occurred across donors. An earlier analysis of about 600 of the donors used high-throughput TCR beta sequencing to judge whether each TCR beta V gene segment behaved as functional or pseudogenic. Donor age, sex, ethnicity and CMV serostatus were collected together with the repertoire data. In a later genetic analysis, genome-wide SNP genotypes for 398 of the 666 donors were used, and that subset was treated as a discovery cohort. All discovery cohort repertoires had been generated on a single sequencing platform. HLA typing covered class I and class II loci at four-digit resolution. The number of typed donors differed by locus: roughly 629-630 for A, B, C, DRB1 and DQB1; approximately 540 for DQA1; around 580 for DPA1; and some 470 for DPB1. About five DR-DQ haplotypes were handled as single units for association and clustering, since linkage in the cohort was strong. On average, roughly 240,000 unique TCR beta nucleotide sequences were sequenced per donor among a few hundred genotyped donors of the cohort, with roughly 18% of those sequences being non-productive. Findings and caveats that apply to the study as a whole: In an earlier analysis of 500 to 650 of the donors, most TCR beta V segments appeared in productive rearrangements about 90% or about 30% of the time, broadly matching IMGT annotations. The authors suggested that the approach could potentially be extended to other disease states and immunological phenotypes. When HLA alleles, especially DR and DQ, strongly co-occurred, TCR associations were difficult to assign to individual alleles. Most CMV-associated TCR beta chains appeared to be HLA-restricted in a later analysis, and the HLA associations seemed to be driven largely by CMV exposure. Several of the top co-occurrence clusters appeared to be linked to parvovirus B19, influenza, CMV and Epstein-Barr virus, according to a later analysis. A total of about 180 TCR beta chains were listed by the study as associated with cytomegalovirus. Some IMGT-functional V segments, including TRBV6-2 and TRBV6-3, could not be distinguished by the 87-base-pair reads and were therefore excluded. Roughly uniform sequencing depth across donors was assumed in presence/absence analyses, although this assumption may not hold. Correlated functional status among segregating V segments might be attributable to linkage disequilibrium, but an unknown experimental factor could not be ruled out. Compared with equally common non-associated chains, HLA-associated TCR beta chains in a later analysis were more clonally expanded and had lower generation probabilities. CMV serostatus was the only immune exposure information available for the cohort. This cohort had only TCR beta chains sequenced, and the lack of alpha or paired-chain data limited which features could be detected. A cluster of highly shared sequence variants was judged likely to represent a technical artifact of the sequencing pipeline. A later analysis associated 16,951 TCR beta sequences with specific HLA alleles at a false discovery rate of 0.05. Because counts were too low, 15 or so rarely observed V segments, including chromosome 9 orphons, were excluded from the earlier analysis of around 590 of the donors. Most TCR sequences were observed very rarely across donors, whereas some public TCRs were present in many individuals. Three of the identified cytomegalovirus-associated TCR beta chains were confirmed in vitro to be specific for cytomegalovirus antigens. A further reported finding was that TCR beta sequences accurately predicted the HLA-A and HLA-B alleles for most subjects in the first cohort. The classifier was reported to diagnose cytomegalovirus status with high specificity and sensitivity in both the original cohort and the validation cohort. In a later analysis, TCR association rates were found to vary across HLA loci, with the most associated TCRs seen for DRB1 alleles and the fewest for HLA-C alleles. Because some donors lacked HLA typing at each locus, the association tests relied only on the typed subset. A later genetic analysis reported fewer N-insertions in productive TCRs among donors in an Asian-associated ancestry cluster than the roughly 700-donor mean. A later genetic analysis associated a missense DCLRE1C variant with V-gene and J-gene trimming of TCR beta chains, and an independent cohort replicated the association.

Regarding this clone: Its target antigen remains unknown. Base quality data are lacking; no much larger clone is found one base away.

The cohort comprised several hundred healthy bone marrow donors. At the time of sampling, all cohort members were nominally healthy, though unrecorded immune exposures were likely present. The donor was CMV seronegative and belonged to the group of over 300 seronegative cohort members. A peripheral blood sample was collected from each donor, and TCR beta sequencing was performed on peripheral blood mononuclear cells. The Qiagen DNeasy Blood Extraction Kit was used to extract genomic DNA from the blood cell samples. According to the germline V gene, CDR1 reads SGHVS and CDR2 reads FNYEAQ. Including the terminal cysteine and phenylalanine, the CDR3 comprises 16 residues. Only CDR3 DNA remains: 48 bases, in frame from the first base. V sheds 0 bases and J sheds 1 base, leaving 12 bases between their ends. Library method: the immunoSEQ multiplex PCR assay. For the multiplex PCR, a mixture combining 60 forward primers for TCR Vbeta segments and 13 reverse primers for TCR Jbeta segments was used. A multiplex PCR assay on genomic DNA amplified the CDR3 region of rearranged TCR beta genes. Amplified TCR beta libraries were sequenced as 87-base-pair reads on the Illumina HiSeq System. In the original analysis: Across the 700 or so repertoires, a later analysis counted 80 million or so unique TCR beta chains, 9.5 million to 12 million of which were shared by at least two donors. Raw reads were error-corrected and collapsed into unique sequences by a nearest-neighbor algorithm in which closely related sequences were merged to remove PCR and sequencing errors. Alignment of CDR3 sequences to IMGT reference sequences was used to assign V, D and J gene segments. For a sequence to be retained, at least a six-nucleotide match to both a V gene segment and a J gene segment was required. Rearrangements were called productive when the CDR3 lacked stop codons and stayed in frame with V and J; all others were non-productive. Following IMGT convention, CDR3 was defined as the stretch from the second conserved V-encoded cysteine up to the conserved J-encoded phenylalanine. The earlier analysis of about 570 of the donors excluded any sequence lacking an unambiguous match to a single V gene segment. An earlier analysis of 587 of the donors classified V segments as functional when productive rearrangements were above 56.7% and as segregating when the standard deviation between donors was above 5%. A statistical classification framework was developed to diagnose cytomegalovirus status using the catalog of TCR beta chain sequences. A later analysis assigned V and J genes by comparing TCR nucleotide sequences with IMGT/GENE-DB human TR gene sequences. In a later analysis, CDR3 sequences and most-parsimonious VDJ recombination scenarios were assigned using the TCRdist pipeline. In a later analysis, each TCR beta chain was defined by its CDR3 amino acid sequence together with its V-gene family, and reads without a unique V-gene family were excluded. A later analysis removed 592 highly shared, low-generation-probability nucleotide sequences to deal with suspected cross-contamination and a sequencing artifact. For each public chain, a later analysis derived a clonal expansion index from normalized ranks of inferred template counts within each repertoire. In a later analysis, generation probabilities were computed with a VDJ recombination model fitted to out-of-frame rearrangements, and the resulting probabilities were checked against IGoR. A later analysis scored TCR-TCR, TCR-HLA and TCR-CMV co-occurrence with hypergeometric tests, applying a repertoire-size bias correction to TCR pairs. In a later analysis, false discovery rates were estimated by permuting HLA or CMV assignments 20 times. A later analysis grouped co-occurring TCRs with DBSCAN, adding TCRdist sequence similarity when clustering within HLA-allele-positive subsets. Repertoires with fewer than 30,000 or more than 120,000 public chains, plus five repertoires with anomalous nucleotide sharing, were excluded from co-occurrence clustering. The source is immuneACCESS, and TCRdb retained only in-frame sequences with V and J called. Part of the clones is not carried over; for the studies checked, unresolved V genes explain less than half of this, and the remainder is unexplained. V, J and clone size were drawn from that table, and D and trimming were deduced from the DNA. The sample has about 180,000 clones on record, 75% to 85% of them singletons. The top ten constitute about 1.5% of the sample.

This chain joins TRBV7-6 to TRBJ1-1, with the D gene uncertain. This TCR came from a man between 18 and 29 years old in good health and CMV-seronegative. Sequencing was performed on PBMCs. Here is the DNA: TGTGCCAGCAGCTTAGCGAGGTGGCAGAAGAACACTGAAGCTTTCTTT. This gives the protein CASSLARWQKNTEAFF.